The 13 T cell receptor beta chains in this list originate from one sample, sequenced in a study of CD8+ T cells in alopecia areata. In each case, RNA was isolated and then reverse transcribed into cDNA as the sequencing template. This table comes from immunoSEQ multiplex PCR, and its TCRdb copy is limited to in-frame clones, with some not included. The repertoire consists of around 35,000 clones, with approximately 52% occurring once and the leading ten covering almost 40%. The sequenced material came from NKG2D-high CD8+ T cells sorted from blood. These receptors originate from a human donor with alopecia areata.

The chain is built from TRBV14 and TRBJ1-2; D call uncertain. The CDR3 covers 13 residues. Germline V gene data show CDR1 as SGHDN and CDR2 as FVKESK. The V gene lost 4 bases and the J gene lost 8 bases, with 14 bases spanning the gap. The CDR3 sequence: CASSPTSSWGYTF. Here the CDR3 DNA reads TGTGCCAGCAGCCCGACGTCGTCTTGGGGCTACACCTTC.

The genes are TRBV14 and TRBJ2-1; a possible D gene is TRBD1 (7 bases). Trimming removed 0 bases from V and 7 bases from J, with 13 bases in between. The length of the CDR3 is 15 residues. CDR1 SGHDN and CDR2 FVKESK come from the germline V gene. The CDR3 is CASSQDRGAGNEQFF. CDR3 in DNA: TGTGCCAGCAGCCAAGACAGGGGGGCCGGGAATGAGCAGTTCTTC.

The chain has TRBV30 and TRBJ1-1; TRBD1 aligns across 8 bases. From germline, CDR1 is GTSNPN and CDR2 SVGIG (reference sequence). The ends lost 2 bases at V and 5 bases at J; junction bases unmatched: 4. The CDR3 has 13 amino acids. CDR3 sequence reads: CAWSTGGRTEAFF. The CDR3 DNA follows: TGTGCCTGGAGTACAGGGGGGAGGACTGAAGCTTTCTTT.

The CDR3 loop reads CASTPGGYEQYF. In nucleotides, the CDR3 is TGTGCCAGCACCCCCGGGGGCTACGAGCAGTACTTC. V is TRBV7-6 and J is TRBJ2-7; tentative D call: TRBD2 (6 bases). The CDR3 has 12 residues. Trimming took 7 bases from V and 3 from J, leaving 10 bases between them. Germline values: CDR1 SGHVS, CDR2 FNYEAQ.

This clone was seen a handful of times. The chain joins TRBV7-2 to TRBJ1-2; 7 bases line up with TRBD1. After removal of 7 bases from V and 4 bases from J, the junction contained 3 bases not matched to a gene. Germline CDR1 is SGHTA and CDR2 is FQGNSA. CDR3 length: 12 residues. CDR3 region: CASNRGIYGYTF. CDR3 in DNA: TGTGCCAGCAACAGGGGTATCTATGGCTACACCTTC.

Only a few counts were recorded for this clone. The chain employs TRBV2 and TRBJ2-5, with unresolved D. Germline CDR1 and CDR2: SNHLY and FYNNEI. With 6 bases removed from V and 10 bases from J, the gap between germline ends came to 12 bases. This CDR3 region has 11 residues. The CDR3 sequence: CASSTLADQYF. CDR3 nucleotides: TGTGCCAGCAGCACTCTGGCGGACCAGTACTTC.

The chain employs TRBV29-1 and TRBJ2-7; D remains unclear. V was shortened by 4 bases and J by 0 bases, with 7 bases between the two germline ends. The germline CDR1 and CDR2 sequences are SQVTM and ANQGSEA. The CDR3 spans 12 residues. CDR3 sequence reads: CSVGYTSYEQYF. The CDR3 DNA reads as TGCAGCGTTGGTTACACCTCCTACGAGCAGTACTTC.

This clone was recorded a few times. This chain joins TRBV5-6 and TRBJ2-2; D remains unclear. The CDR3 consists of 15 residues. Germline V gives CDR1 SGHDT, CDR2 YYEEEE. V lost 2 bases and J lost 0, with 8 bases in between. The chain's CDR3 is CASSFWYANTGELFF. The CDR3 bases are TGTGCCAGCAGCTTCTGGTACGCGAACACCGGGGAGCTGTTTTTT.

The chain links TRBV7-2 to TRBJ2-7; D is unresolved. Germline V lookup: CDR1 SGHTA, CDR2 FQGNSA. Trimming pared 4 bases from V and 5 bases from J, leaving 15 bases between. The CDR3 length is 14 residues. In nucleotides, the CDR3 is TGTGCCAGCAGCTACATAGGGTATTATAACGAGCAGTACTTC. This gives the protein CASSYIGYYNEQYF.

This chain links TRBV5-1 with TRBJ2-1, with 7 bases lining up with TRBD2. Germline V gives CDR1 SGHRS, CDR2 YFSETQ. The CDR3 length is 15 residues. J was trimmed by 4 bases and V by 5 bases; bases with no gene match: 9. The CDR3 protein is CASRARDYVYNEQFF. The DNA of the CDR3 is TGCGCCAGCAGGGCTCGGGACTACGTTTACAATGAGCAGTTCTTC.

The rearrangement links TRBV29-1 to TRBJ2-1; the D call may be TRBD1 or TRBD2 (5 bases each). This CDR3 has 15 amino acids. Germline V CDR1 and CDR2: SQVTM, ANQGSEA. With 6 bases removed from V and 0 bases from J, the gap between germline ends came to 15 bases. CDR3 bases: TGCAGCGTCGAAACCGGGACCTCCTCCTACAATGAGCAGTTCTTC. This sequence encodes CSVETGTSSYNEQFF.

The chain links TRBV28 to TRBJ2-5; 7 nucleotides match TRBD2. Germline V gene lookup returns CDR1 MDHEN and CDR2 SYDVKM. The CDR3 is made up of 19 amino acids. V was pared by 3 bases and J by 4 bases, with 20 bases of the junction left unmatched. This chain's CDR3 is CASSFQLGSRRGGRETQYF. In DNA, the CDR3 is TGTGCCAGCAGTTTTCAGCTCGGGTCCCGGCGTGGCGGGAGAGAGACCCAGTACTTC.

This chain connects TRBV4-3 to TRBJ2-2, with no clear D. Trimming took off 1 base at V and 7 bases at J, with 4 bases between the two ends. Germline V gives CDR1 LGHNA, CDR2 YSLEER. The CDR3 runs 12 residues. CDR3 protein: CASSQGGGELFF. The CDR3 bases are TGCGCCAGCAGCCAAGGAGGCGGGGAGCTGTTTTTT.